The entry that follows covers one TCR beta chain sequence. The sample comes from a study of blood T cell repertoires in COVID-19. Study overall: Collection of acute and convalescent COVID-19 samples took place in the United States, Italy and Spain. PBMCs, B-cell-depleted T cells, or T cells provided the cDNA or gDNA that made up the material.

Per the original data handling: Amplification of reference gene primers was used by the study to estimate nucleated cell counts. The protocol was immunoSEQ multiplex PCR, while the TCRdb copy is restricted to in-frame clones and leaves out a portion. The V and J calls and clone size come from that table; D and trimming were worked out from the DNA. The table includes approximately 35,000 clones, around 87% detected once. The CDR3 consists of 15 residues. Germline CDR1 is SGHTA and CDR2 is FQGNSA. The V segment lost 0 bases and the J segment 8 bases; nucleotides outside the gene matches: 6. This TCR was sampled from a human donor in a cohort sampled during active COVID-19. The genes are TRBV7-2 and TRBJ1-4; 7 nucleotides match TRBD1. Specimen: peripheral blood. The CDR3, as DNA: TGTGCCAGCAGCTTAGCAGAGACAGGGCGGGAAAAACTGTTTTTT. Translated, it gives CASSLAETGREKLFF.